Listed here are 8 T cell receptor beta chains from one sample, sequenced in a study of beta chain features in type 1 diabetes. These TCRs' antigens remain unknown. Points from the study as a whole: Significant though moderate, a shortening of TCRB CDR3s appeared in all four CD4+ subsets of Type 1 diabetes patients.

Expressed TCRB transcripts got sequenced, as all isolated RNA was reverse transcribed. Method: immunoSEQ multiplex PCR; TCRdb's copy keeps in-frame clones and lacks some. The table includes 240,000 or so clones, about 20% detected once. Sequenced input: naive CD4+ T cells from blood. The source is a woman aged 40 to 50 with type 1 diabetes.

This clone has a handful of counts. The chain is built from TRBV15 and TRBJ2-4; 8 bases fit TRBD1. Germline CDR1 is LNHNV and CDR2 is YYDKDF (reference sequence). Trimming removed 7 bases from V and 1 base from J; junction bases left unmatched: 3. The CDR3 loop spans 14 amino acids. In nucleotides, the CDR3 is TGTGCCACCACGGACAGGGCGGCCAAAAACATTCAGTACTTC. It translates to CATTDRAAKNIQYF. Together with reference TRBV15 and TRBJ2-4, the CDR3 gives the full variable domain: DAMVIQNPRYQVTQFGKPVTLSCSQTLNHNVMYWYQQKSSQAPKLLFHYYDKDFNNEADTPDNFQSRRPNTSFCFLDIRSPGLGDTAMYLCATTDRAAKNIQYFGAGTRLSVL.

This clone occurred a few times. The chain employs TRBV5-6 and TRBJ2-1; 8 bases are shared with TRBD1. V was clipped by 2 bases and J by 7 bases; unmatched bases: 8. Germline loops: CDR1 SGHDT, CDR2 YYEEEE. This CDR3 has 15 amino acids. In nucleotides, the CDR3 is TGTGCCAGCAGCTTTGGGGGACAGGCGAGGAATGAGCAGTTCTTC. Its translation is CASSFGGQARNEQFF.

This clone was observed a handful of times. The chain couples TRBV30 to TRBJ2-3; TRBD1 matches at 8 bases. The CDR3 covers 13 residues. Germline CDR1 is GTSNPN and CDR2 is SVGIG (reference sequence). V was pared by 6 bases and J by 5 bases, with 7 bases of the junction left unmatched. The CDR3 here is CACVQGAEDTQYF. The CDR3 coding sequence is TGTGCCTGTGTGCAGGGGGCCGAAGATACGCAGTATTTT.

The chain employs TRBV19 and TRBJ1-4; D is unclear. Trimming stripped 5 bases from V and 0 bases from J, with 7 bases between. Germline CDR1 reads LNHDA; CDR2 reads SQIVND (reference sequence). This CDR3 region has 14 residues. The CDR3 region has the DNA TGTGCCAGTAGTGAGCAAGCAACTAATGAAAAACTGTTTTTT. Translation gives CASSEQATNEKLFF.

The gene calls are TRBV11-2 and TRBJ1-1; the match to TRBD1 covers 8 bases. The CDR3 length is 14 residues. Germline trimming cut 5 bases from V and 5 bases from J; bases unmatched to any gene: 7. Germline V gene sequence: CDR1 SGHAT, CDR2 FQNNGV. CDR3 bases: TGTGCCAGCAGCGCTCAGGGGGCGCTGACTGAAGCTTTCTTT. It is translated as CASSAQGALTEAFF.

Only a few counts were recorded for this clone. This chain connects TRBV4-1 to TRBJ2-7; a possible D gene is TRBD1 (5 bases). The CDR3 extends over 14 amino acids. V lost 1 base to trimming and J lost 0 bases, with 7 bases between them. Germline lookup yields CDR1 MGHRA and CDR2 YSYEKL. The CDR3 is CASSQAQASYEQYF. In DNA form, the CDR3 reads TGCGCCAGCAGCCAAGCACAGGCCTCCTACGAGCAGTACTTC.

On this clone: Other nucleotide sequences from this sample produce the same CDR3. The rearrangement uses TRBV7-9 and TRBJ2-5, with TRBD1 identical over 11 bases. The V gene end was trimmed by 5 bases and the J gene end by 3 bases; junction bases not matched to a gene: 2. Germline values: CDR1 SEHNR, CDR2 FQNEAQ (reference sequence). CDR3 length equals 14 residues. The CDR3 DNA reads as TGTGCCAGCAGCCGGACAGGGGGCGAAGAGACCCAGTACTTC. This encodes CASSRTGGEETQYF.

CDR3 DNA: TGTGCCAGCAGTTACGACTCCCAAGAGACCCAGTACTTC. Residues: CASSYDSQETQYF. The V call is TRBV6-6, the J call TRBJ2-5, with no clear D. Trimming took 2 bases from V and 1 from J, leaving 5 bases between them. This CDR3 region has 13 residues. Looked up from germline, CDR1 is MNHNY and CDR2 is SVGAGI (reference sequence).